This entry describes one T cell receptor beta chain. TCRdb keeps only in-frame clones here, not all; method: immunoSEQ multiplex PCR. Counted here are around 31,000 clones, around 94% occurring once; the ten biggest clones make up approximately 6.6%. The data are from a study of control samples from healthy donors and cancer patients. The sample consisted of blood. This clonotype originated in a man in his 60s in good health.

CDR3 sequence: CSVGREEQFF. The CDR3 DNA reads as TGCAGCGTTGGACGGGAAGAGCAGTTCTTC. This rearrangement joins TRBV29-1 to TRBJ2-1; perhaps TRBD2 as D (5 bases). V was trimmed by 4 bases and J by 10 bases, leaving 8 bases between them. Germline values: CDR1 SQVTM, CDR2 ANQGSEA. The CDR3 covers 10 residues.